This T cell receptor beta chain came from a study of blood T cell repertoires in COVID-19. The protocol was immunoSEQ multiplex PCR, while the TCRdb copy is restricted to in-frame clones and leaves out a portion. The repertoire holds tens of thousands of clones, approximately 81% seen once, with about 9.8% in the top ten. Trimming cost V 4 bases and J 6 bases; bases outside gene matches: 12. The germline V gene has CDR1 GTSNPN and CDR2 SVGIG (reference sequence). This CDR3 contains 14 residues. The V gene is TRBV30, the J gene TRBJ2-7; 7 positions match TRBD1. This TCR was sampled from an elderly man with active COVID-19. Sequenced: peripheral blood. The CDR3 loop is CAWTPDRVSSEQYF. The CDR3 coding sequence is TGTGCCTGGACCCCCGACAGGGTCTCGAGCGAGCAGTACTTC.